Shown below are 19 T cell receptor beta chains from a single sample sequenced in a study of blood T cell repertoires in COVID-19. The table came from immunoSEQ multiplex PCR; TCRdb's copy has only in-frame clones and leaves some out. The sample holds about 260,000 clones, roughly 84% seen once. The sample was peripheral blood. Receptors originate from a woman in her thirties or forties who had recovered from COVID-19.

V is TRBV11-2 and J is TRBJ1-1; a weak D match, TRBD1 (5 bases). V was cut by 4 bases and J by 6 bases, with 21 bases left in between. Germline CDR1 and CDR2: SGHAT and FQNNGV. This CDR3 has 16 amino acids. CDR3 DNA sequence: TGTGCCAGCAGCTCACGGCCCGGGGAGGGGATCGCTGAAGCTTTCTTT. This encodes CASSSRPGEGIAEAFF.

This rearrangement joins TRBV18 to TRBJ2-5; 7 bases are a match to TRBD1. The CDR3 covers 15 residues. After removal of 5 bases from V and 2 bases from J, the junction contained 8 bases not matched to a gene. Germline values: CDR1 KGHSH, CDR2 LQKENI. The CDR3 here is CASSFPGTAQETQYF. The CDR3 DNA follows: TGTGCCAGCTCATTTCCCGGGACAGCACAAGAGACCCAGTACTTC.

This clone appeared once. The rearrangement joins TRBV7-2 to TRBJ1-3; no clear D gene. Trimming took 3 bases from V and 4 from J, leaving 10 bases between them. The CDR3 is 14 residues long. Germline CDR1 reads SGHTA; CDR2 reads FQGNSA. The DNA of the CDR3 is TGTGCCAGCAGCTTTTTGAGAACGGGAAACACCATATATTTT. Amino acid sequence: CASSFLRTGNTIYF.

The rearrangement uses TRBV4-2 and TRBJ2-3, with 10 bases identical to TRBD2. The CDR3 runs to 16 residues. From germline, CDR1 is LGHNA and CDR2 YNFKEQ. V was pared by 0 bases and J by 1 base, with 1 base of the junction left unmatched. CDR3 nucleotide sequence: TGTGCCAGCAGCCAAGACCTAGCGGGGGGCACAGATACGCAGTATTTT. It codes for CASSQDLAGGTDTQYF.

The chain recombines TRBV10-3 with TRBJ2-5, with TRBD1 matching 9 bases. After removal of 0 bases from V and 2 bases from J, the junction contained 4 bases not matched to a gene. This CDR3 contains 16 residues. Germline values: CDR1 ENHRY, CDR2 SYGVKD. CDR3 nucleotides: TGTGCCATCAGTGAGTCGGGACAGGGAGGGCAAGAGACCCAGTACTTC. Protein: CAISESGQGGQETQYF.

The J gene is TRBJ1-2, the V gene TRBV3-1 (or the pseudogene TRBV3-2); no definite D call. There are 17 residues in the CDR3. CDR1 is LGHDT, CDR2 YNNKEL, per germline (reference sequence). The V and J ends lost 0 bases and 3 bases respectively, with 17 bases between them. The DNA of the CDR3 is TGTGCCAGCAGCCAAGAACACGTCGTGGGCTGGGACTATGGCTACACCTTC. Protein product: CASSQEHVVGWDYGYTF.

This clone was seen once. The genes are TRBV27 and TRBJ1-1, with TRBD1 matching over 8 bases. Trimming cost V 2 bases and J 9 bases; bases outside gene matches: 8. CDR1 and CDR2 (germline): MNHEY, SMNVEV (reference sequence). The CDR3 extends over 14 amino acids. The DNA for the CDR3 is TGTGCCAGCAGTTTACAGGGGGCGGGCACCCAAGCTTTCTTT. It is translated as CASSLQGAGTQAFF.

The CDR3 loop is CASSQGRGSSYNEQFF. CDR3 nucleotide sequence: TGTGCCAGCAGCCAAGGCCGGGGAAGCTCCTACAATGAGCAGTTCTTC. J is TRBJ2-1 and V is TRBV14; D is perhaps TRBD2 (5 bases). From germline, CDR1 is SGHDN and CDR2 FVKESK. V shed 1 base and J shed 0 bases, with 10 bases lying between them. The CDR3 extends over 16 amino acids.

V gene TRBV3-1 (or the pseudogene TRBV3-2) combines with J gene TRBJ2-2; D unclear. Germline V gene sequence: CDR1 LGHDT, CDR2 YNNKEL (reference sequence). CDR3 length: 14 amino acids. V lost 2 bases to trimming and J lost 1 base, with 5 bases between them. CDR3 sequence (DNA): TGTGCCAGCAGCCAACGAGGGAACACCGGGGAGCTGTTTTTT. Its protein is CASSQRGNTGELFF.

The chain uses TRBV29-1 and TRBJ1-1; 7 bases align to TRBD1. CDR1 SQVTM and CDR2 ANQGSEA come from the germline V gene. V shed 7 bases, J shed 1 base, and the junction held 15 bases outside the gene matches. CDR3 length: 16 amino acids. The CDR3 here is CSEQGFSFSANTEAFF. DNA for the CDR3: TGCAGCGAACAGGGGTTTAGTTTCTCTGCGAACACTGAAGCTTTCTTT. The complete variable domain, with remaining parts taken from reference TRBV29-1 and TRBJ1-1, reads SAVISQKPSRDICQRGTSLTIQCQVDSQVTMMFWYRQQPGQSLTLIATANQGSEATYESGFVIDKFPISRPNLTFSTLTVSNMSPEDSSIYLCSEQGFSFSANTEAFFGQGTRLTVV.

This clone was detected only a few times. The V call is TRBV20-1, the J call TRBJ2-7; D is unclear. This CDR3 is 11 amino acids long. Looked up from germline, CDR1 is DFQATT and CDR2 is SNEGSKA (reference sequence). The V end lost 6 bases, the J end lost 2 bases, and 8 bases lay between the germline ends. The CDR3 here is CSAILTYEQYF. For the CDR3, the DNA is TGCAGTGCCATTCTAACCTACGAGCAGTACTTC.

This rearrangement joins TRBV2 to TRBJ1-4; D is uncertain. The V end lost 7 bases, the J end lost 3 bases, and 12 bases lay between the germline ends. The length of the CDR3 is 14 residues. CDR1 is SNHLY, CDR2 FYNNEI, per germline. The CDR3 reads CASKTGVANEKLFF. CDR3 sequence (DNA): TGTGCCAGCAAAACCGGGGTGGCTAATGAAAAACTGTTTTTT.

The genes are TRBV18 and TRBJ1-1, with TRBD1 matching 9 bases. The trim removed 3 bases at V and 4 bases at J, leaving 9 bases unmatched. The CDR3 totals 16 residues. The germline CDR1 and CDR2 sequences are KGHSH and LQKENI. The CDR3 coding sequence is TGTGCCAGCTCACCGTCCCCACAGGGGGCTGGCACTGAAGCTTTCTTT. It encodes CASSPSPQGAGTEAFF.

The gene calls are TRBV3-1 (or the pseudogene TRBV3-2) and TRBJ1-3; 11 bases fit TRBD1. The CDR3 spans 16 residues. After removal of 3 bases from V and 2 bases from J, the junction contained 3 bases not matched to a gene. Germline V gives CDR1 LGHDT, CDR2 YNNKEL (reference sequence). Written as DNA, the CDR3 is TGTGCCAGCAGCCAGCCGGGACAGGGGGCTGGAAACACCATATATTTT. The encoded protein is CASSQPGQGAGNTIYF.

J is TRBJ1-1 and V is TRBV28; 7 nucleotides line up with TRBD1. Per germline, CDR1 MDHEN and CDR2 SYDVKM. This CDR3 spans 15 amino acids. Losses at the gene ends were 7 bases for V and 4 bases for J; bases not matched to a gene: 12. The CDR3 coding sequence is TGTGCCAGCACCATACAGGGGAGATTGGGCACTGAAGCTTTCTTT. It encodes CASTIQGRLGTEAFF.

This chain connects TRBV2 to TRBJ1-1; D perhaps matches TRBD1 (5 bases). Germline CDR1 reads SNHLY; CDR2 reads FYNNEI. The CDR3 contains 13 residues. The V end lost 7 bases, the J end lost 0 bases, and 9 bases lay between the germline ends. The CDR3 region is CASKAGMNTEAFF. CDR3 coding DNA: TGTGCCAGCAAGGCAGGGATGAACACTGAAGCTTTCTTT.

The J gene is TRBJ1-1, the V gene TRBV7-8; D perhaps matches TRBD1 (5 bases). The CDR3 contains 16 residues. V shed 1 base and J shed 5 bases, with 17 bases lying between them. Per the germline V gene, CDR1 is SGHVS and CDR2 is FQNEAQ. The CDR3 reads CASSLVNRLLRTEAFF. The CDR3 DNA is TGTGCCAGCAGCTTAGTAAACAGGCTCCTGAGGACTGAAGCTTTCTTT.

This chain uses TRBV5-4 with TRBJ2-2, with 15 positions matching TRBD2. V lost 4 bases to trimming and J lost 0 bases; unmatched junction nucleotides: 10. Germline-derived CDR1 and CDR2 are SGHNT and YYREEE (reference sequence). The CDR3 is 20 residues long. CDR3 coding DNA: TGTGCCAGCAGCGCACTCTTGGGACTAGCGGGGGGATCGAACACCGGGGAGCTGTTTTTT. As protein: CASSALLGLAGGSNTGELFF.

This rearrangement joins TRBV4-1 to TRBJ1-5; D gene uncertain. The germline V gene has CDR1 MGHRA and CDR2 YSYEKL. Trimming shortened V by 1 base and J by 2 bases, and 15 bases separated the two germline ends. The CDR3 loop spans 17 amino acids. Written as DNA, the CDR3 is TGCGCCAGCAGCCAAGGGGTCCCAGGTCCTGGCAATCAGCCCCAGCATTTT. As protein: CASSQGVPGPGNQPQHF.